Listed below are T cell receptor beta chains from one sample, sequenced in a study of blood T cell repertoires in COVID-19. The data were produced by immunoSEQ multiplex PCR, yet TCRdb's version contains in-frame clones alone and is incomplete. The sample carries about 200,000 clones, about 84% recorded once. The sequencing sample was made of peripheral blood. These receptors came from a woman aged 80 or older with acute or convalescent COVID-19. Each CDR3 is given with its conserved first and last residue. Size is stated for part of the rows, as once, few or many counts, or as a class when the clone is expanded.

V gene: TRBV10-3; J gene: TRBJ2-3; clone size: -; CDR3 protein: CAISDPGDTSTDTQYF
V gene: TRBV5-1; J gene: TRBJ2-5; clone size: -; CDR3 protein: CASSPTGLETQYF
V gene: TRBV10-3; J gene: TRBJ1-5; clone size: few; CDR3 protein: CAISESIGGTGQPQHF
V gene: TRBV12-2; J gene: TRBJ1-5; clone size: few; CDR3 protein: CASRLAPGTGVNQPQHF
V gene: TRBV10-3; J gene: TRBJ1-2; clone size: -; CDR3 protein: CATRQTEFYGYTF
V gene: TRBV5-4; J gene: TRBJ1-1; clone size: -; CDR3 protein: CASSLVVNTEAFF
V gene: TRBV7-8; J gene: TRBJ1-4; clone size: -; CDR3 protein: CASSHRPQASNEKLFF
V gene: TRBV24-1; J gene: TRBJ1-3; clone size: once; CDR3 protein: CATSDLRTGGAGSGNTIYF
V gene: TRBV19; J gene: TRBJ1-2; clone size: once; CDR3 protein: CASSLTAEQTHYGYTF
V gene: TRBV4-1; J gene: TRBJ1-2; clone size: -; CDR3 protein: CASSLEPGTNYGYTF
V gene: TRBV29-1; J gene: TRBJ1-6; clone size: -; CDR3 protein: CSVEDADRGFGSPLHF
V gene: TRBV29-1; J gene: TRBJ1-1; clone size: -; CDR3 protein: CSVTLGGGYTEAFF
V gene: TRBV6-1; J gene: TRBJ2-1; clone size: -; CDR3 protein: CASSEARTSGNEQFF
V gene: TRBV7-7; J gene: TRBJ2-3; clone size: once; CDR3 protein: CASSLQGQSTDTQYF
V gene: TRBV5-8; J gene: TRBJ2-2; clone size: once; CDR3 protein: CASSFRDRLTGELFF
V gene: TRBV6-4; J gene: TRBJ2-2; clone size: -; CDR3 protein: CASSRGQTPNTGELFF